Below, one TCR beta chain is given with its context. The antigen remains unidentified. The sample is drawn from a study of T cells expressing NK-cell markers. Study-wide findings and caveats: Dominance of the CD3+CD56-NKG2C+ fraction by these clonotypes also held in a handful of donors.

The CDR3 has 12 amino acids. Germline V CDR1 and CDR2: MNHEY, SVGEGT. TCRdb re-called the 5' RACE reads and gives one entry per CDR3 protein, without DNA. The sample table includes some 390,000 distinct CDR3 sequences. The V gene is TRBV6-2 or TRBV6-3, the J gene TRBJ1-2. What was sequenced was blood T cells: a sorted CD56 or NKG2C T cell subset, CD4+ or CD8+ T cells, or bulk PBMC T cells (not recorded which). The TCR originated in a woman between 45 and 60 years old in good health. The CDR3 reads CASSYSVGGYTF.